This T cell receptor beta chain is drawn from a study of T-cell reconstitution after alpha-beta-depleted transplantation in children. As it was prepared, the TCRbeta library received unique molecular identifiers. One entry per CDR3 protein, called by TCRdb with MiXCR from the PCR reads. The table shows hundreds of thousands of distinct CDR3 sequences, with approximately 10% occurring only once. This clonotype came up a few times. Trimming removed 4 bases at V and 5 bases at J, with 18 bases between. Looked up from germline, CDR1 is MDHEN and CDR2 is SYDVKM. This CDR3 contains 16 residues. The clonotype originates from a human donor who donated a stem cell graft to a child with acute myeloid leukemia. This specimen consisted of PBMCs from the stem cell graft donor, obtained from the stem cell graft. J is TRBJ2-1 and V is TRBV28; tentatively, D is TRBD1 (5 bases). The CDR3 sequence: CASSSLRGTFNNEQFF. The DNA for the CDR3 is TGTGCCAGCAGTTCGCTAAGGGGAACGTTTAACAATGAGCAGTTCTTC.